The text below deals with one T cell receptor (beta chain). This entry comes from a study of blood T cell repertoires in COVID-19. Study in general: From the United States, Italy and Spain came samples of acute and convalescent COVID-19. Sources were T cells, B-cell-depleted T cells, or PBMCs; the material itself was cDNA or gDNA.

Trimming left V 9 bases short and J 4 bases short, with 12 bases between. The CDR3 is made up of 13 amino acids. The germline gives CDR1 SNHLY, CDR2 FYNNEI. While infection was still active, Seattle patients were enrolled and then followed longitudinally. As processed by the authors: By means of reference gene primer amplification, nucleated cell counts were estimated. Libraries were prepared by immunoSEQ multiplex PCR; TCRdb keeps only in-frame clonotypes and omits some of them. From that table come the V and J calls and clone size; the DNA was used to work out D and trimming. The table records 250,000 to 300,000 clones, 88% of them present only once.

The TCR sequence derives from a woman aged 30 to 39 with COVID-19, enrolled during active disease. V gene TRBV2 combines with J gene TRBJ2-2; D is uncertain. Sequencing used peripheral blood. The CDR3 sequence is CASSLESTGELFF. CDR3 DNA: TGTGCCAGTAGTCTCGAGAGCACCGGGGAGCTGTTTTTT.